This TCR beta chain comes out of a study of shared clonotypes between healthy human individuals. TCRdb's copy holds only in-frame clones and misses some; the assay was immunoSEQ multiplex PCR. The table includes hundreds of thousands of clones, 96% detected once. V was pared by 3 bases and J by 7 bases, with 9 bases between. Germline assignment: CDR1 LNHDA and CDR2 SQIVND (reference sequence). The CDR3 covers 13 residues. V and J are TRBV19 and TRBJ2-2; possible D gene TRBD2, 5 bases. Sequencing was carried out using naive CD4+ T cells sorted from blood. Subset meaning: CD45RA+ positively selected. The clonotype was recovered from a woman in her thirties in good health. CDR3 in DNA: TGTGCCAGTAGTATGGTGGGGAGCGGGGAGCTGTTTTTT. This sequence encodes CASSMVGSGELFF. The full variable domain, completed using reference TRBV19 and TRBJ2-2, is DGGITQSPKYLFRKEGQNVTLSCEQNLNHDAMYWYRQDPGQGLRLIYYSQIVNDFQKGDIAEGYSVSREKKESFPLTVTSAQKNPTAFYLCASSMVGSGELFFGEGSRLTVL.